A selection of T cell receptor beta chains follows, all from one sample in a study of blood T cell repertoires in COVID-19. Repertoires were generated with immunoSEQ multiplex PCR, while TCRdb's copy carries only in-frame clones and drops some. The profile shows roughly 97,000 clones, more than 75% of them singletons. The source material was peripheral blood. The receptors shown here come from a man between 65 and 85 years old with acute or convalescent COVID-19. The CDR3 runs from the conserved cysteine through the conserved F or W. D genes are given only for firm matches. A clone size is listed for some rows: how often the clone was seen (once, few, many), or a class if it is expanded.

j_gene,d_gene,abundance,v_gene,CDR3aa,CDR3nt
TRBJ1-4,NA,NA,TRBV4-1,CASSQGGGIFEKLFF,TGCGCCAGCAGCCAAGGGGGGGGCATTTTTGAAAAACTGTTTTTT
TRBJ1-5,NA,NA,TRBV24-1,CATSDLTSRGPQHF,TGTGCCACCAGTGATTTGACCTCCCGAGGGCCCCAGCATTTT
TRBJ1-5,NA,NA,TRBV24-1,CATSQGGQPQHF,TGTGCCACCAGCCAAGGCGGTCAGCCCCAGCATTTT
TRBJ1-2,TRBD1,NA,TRBV6-2/TRBV6-3,CASSSTAGQGDYGYTF,TGTGCCAGCAGTAGTACGGCGGGACAGGGAGACTATGGCTACACCTTC
TRBJ1-1,TRBD1,few,TRBV6-4,CASSPSGGQAPEAFF,TGTGCCAGCAGCCCGTCAGGGGGACAGGCCCCTGAAGCTTTCTTT
TRBJ1-2,TRBD1,NA,TRBV29-1,CSVQLSGGNGYGYTF,TGCAGCGTGCAACTCTCAGGGGGCAACGGCTATGGCTACACCTTC
TRBJ1-1,NA,NA,TRBV13,CASSLRGQSGRNTEAFF,TGTGCCAGCAGCTTAAGGGGACAATCGGGGAGGAACACTGAAGCTTTCTTT
TRBJ1-4,NA,few,TRBV5-8,CASSRRNEKLFF,TGTGCCAGCAGCAGGAGGAATGAAAAACTGTTTTTT
TRBJ2-1,NA,once,TRBV5-1,CASSLGEIGDEQFF,TGCGCCAGCAGCTTGGGGGAGATCGGCGATGAGCAGTTCTTC
TRBJ2-1,NA,NA,TRBV19,CASSIGPGAHNEQFF,TGTGCCAGTAGTATAGGGCCAGGGGCCCACAATGAGCAGTTCTTC
TRBJ1-3,NA,once,TRBV10-2,CASSEDSSGNTIYF,TGCGCCAGCAGCGAGGACAGCTCTGGAAACACCATATATTTT
TRBJ1-2,TRBD1,NA,TRBV9,CASSPGGTGGRGYTF,TGTGCCAGCAGCCCCGGCGGGACAGGGGGCCGGGGCTACACCTTC
TRBJ2-3,NA,NA,TRBV7-9,CASSLAGRTDTQYF,TGTGCCAGCAGCTTAGCTGGCAGAACAGATACGCAGTATTTT
TRBJ2-3,TRBD1,few,TRBV10-1,CASSESVWDRITDTQYF,TGCGCCAGCAGTGAGTCCGTTTGGGACAGAATCACAGATACGCAGTATTTT
TRBJ2-3,TRBD1,NA,TRBV29-1,CSVGTGGTDTQYF,TGCAGCGTTGGGACAGGAGGCACAGATACGCAGTATTTT
TRBJ1-2,TRBD1,NA,TRBV2,CASREGQGDYGYTF,TGTGCCAGCAGAGAGGGACAGGGAGACTATGGCTACACCTTC
TRBJ1-2,NA,NA,TRBV11-3,CASSRSGEDIHYGYTF,TGTGCCAGCAGCCGCTCCGGGGAGGACATACACTATGGCTACACCTTC
TRBJ1-5,NA,NA,TRBV5-6,CASSFFALAGDQPQHF,TGTGCCAGCAGCTTCTTTGCGTTGGCAGGGGACCAGCCCCAGCATTTT
TRBJ2-7,NA,NA,TRBV29-1,CSVAVLAGEQYF,TGCAGCGTTGCTGTACTAGCCGGCGAGCAGTACTTC
TRBJ2-2,NA,NA,TRBV5-1,CASSPGGSGNTGELFF,TGCGCCAGCAGCCCCGGAGGCAGCGGAAACACCGGGGAGCTGTTTTTT
TRBJ1-5,NA,once,TRBV9,CASSVGTGINQPQHF,TGTGCCAGCAGCGTAGGTACGGGGATAAATCAGCCCCAGCATTTT
TRBJ2-1,NA,NA,TRBV7-9,CASSLPQGLAWGHEQFF,TGTGCCAGCAGCTTACCACAAGGGCTAGCGTGGGGCCATGAGCAGTTCTTC
TRBJ1-6,TRBD1,NA,TRBV12-3/TRBV12-4,CASSIGTGTPLHF,TGTGCCAGCAGTATCGGGACAGGAACACCCCTCCACTTT
TRBJ1-2,TRBD1,NA,TRBV18,CASSPPPWGQGPTNYGYTF,TGTGCCAGCTCACCACCGCCTTGGGGACAGGGGCCTACTAACTATGGCTACACCTTC
TRBJ2-1,TRBD2,few,TRBV30,CAWVVAGGPNEQFF,TGTGCCTGGGTCGTAGCGGGGGGCCCTAATGAGCAGTTCTTC
TRBJ1-1,TRBD1,NA,TRBV5-4,CASSLAGQGGYTEAFF,TGTGCCAGCAGCTTGGCAGGACAGGGGGGTTACACTGAAGCTTTCTTT
TRBJ2-1,TRBD2,NA,TRBV24-1,CATSDATSGRIYEQFF,TGTGCCACCAGTGATGCGACTAGCGGGAGAATCTATGAGCAGTTCTTC
TRBJ1-1,NA,NA,TRBV9,CASSVVRNTEAFF,TGTGCCAGCAGCGTAGTCAGGAACACTGAAGCTTTCTTT
TRBJ1-3,NA,NA,TRBV21-1,CAIRRRENSGNTIYF,TGTGCCATCCGGCGGAGGGAGAATTCTGGAAACACCATATATTTT
TRBJ2-5,NA,NA,TRBV7-9,CASSPGLSSVETQYF,TGTGCCAGCAGCCCCGGGTTGTCTAGTGTGGAGACCCAGTACTTC
TRBJ2-2,NA,once,TRBV18,CASSPIRLAGELFF,TGTGCCAGCTCACCGATCAGGTTGGCCGGGGAGCTGTTTTTT
TRBJ2-7,NA,NA,TRBV5-4,CASSLGYGLTNYEQYF,TGTGCCAGCAGCTTGGGGTACGGCCTTACTAACTACGAGCAGTACTTC
TRBJ2-7,TRBD2,NA,TRBV13,CASSLGGREYEQYF,TGTGCCAGCAGCTTAGGCGGGAGGGAATACGAGCAGTACTTC
TRBJ2-7,NA,NA,TRBV21-1,CASSKTLRLAGGHKYEQYF,TGTGCCAGCAGCAAAACCTTACGACTAGCGGGAGGGCACAAATACGAGCAGTACTTC
TRBJ1-4,NA,NA,TRBV5-1,CASSLRGEKLFF,TGCGCCAGCAGCTTGAGGGGTGAAAAACTGTTTTTT
TRBJ1-2,TRBD1,NA,TRBV24-1,CATSDSRQGSHYGYTF,TGTGCCACCAGTGATTCTAGACAGGGGAGTCACTATGGCTACACCTTC
TRBJ1-6,NA,NA,TRBV6-5,CASSYLNNSPLHF,TGTGCCAGCAGTTACCTAAATAATTCACCCCTCCACTTT
TRBJ1-6,TRBD1,NA,TRBV19,CASSTSTGHNSPLHF,TGTGCCAGTAGTACCTCGACAGGGCACAATTCACCCCTCCACTTT
TRBJ2-5,NA,NA,TRBV19,CASNLRGGETQYF,TGTGCCAGTAACCTTCGGGGTGGCGAGACCCAGTACTTC
TRBJ1-1,NA,once,TRBV9,CASSPQMNTEAFF,TGTGCCAGCAGCCCCCAAATGAACACTGAAGCTTTCTTT
TRBJ1-3,NA,NA,TRBV28,CASSLWTTGNTIYF,TGTGCCAGCAGTTTGTGGACAACTGGAAACACCATATATTTT
TRBJ2-2,NA,NA,TRBV5-6,CASSFNLGELFF,TGTGCCAGCAGCTTTAATCTCGGGGAGCTGTTTTTT
TRBJ2-1,TRBD2,few,TRBV6-5,CASSSSGLSSYNEQFF,TGTGCCAGCAGTTCTAGCGGGCTAAGCTCCTACAATGAGCAGTTCTTC
TRBJ2-7,TRBD1,NA,TRBV6-5,CASSPGQGNEQYF,TGTGCCAGCAGCCCGGGACAGGGGAACGAGCAGTACTTC
TRBJ1-5,NA,once,TRBV5-6,CASSQATQGGDQPQHF,TGTGCCAGCAGCCAAGCGACACAGGGTGGCGATCAGCCCCAGCATTTT
TRBJ2-1,TRBD2,NA,TRBV2,CASSEAGTSVTGLDEQFF,TGTGCCAGCAGTGAAGCTGGGACTAGCGTTACAGGTTTGGATGAGCAGTTCTTC
TRBJ1-5,TRBD1,NA,TRBV29-1,CSVRTGSNQPQHF,TGCAGCGTCAGGACAGGGAGCAATCAGCCCCAGCATTTT
TRBJ2-5,NA,NA,TRBV24-1,CATSDPTQDRDIKETQYF,TGTGCCACCAGTGATCCCACCCAGGACCGGGACATTAAAGAGACCCAGTACTTC
TRBJ2-2,TRBD1,NA,TRBV9,CASSVGSGQPTGELFF,TGTGCCAGCAGCGTAGGGTCGGGACAGCCGACCGGGGAGCTGTTTTTT
TRBJ1-3,TRBD1,NA,TRBV10-3,CAIRELETGASGNTIYF,TGTGCCATCAGAGAACTCGAGACAGGGGCCTCTGGAAACACCATATATTTT
TRBJ2-1,NA,once,TRBV28,CASSLPRPLYNEQFF,TGTGCCAGCAGTTTACCTAGGCCCCTTTACAATGAGCAGTTCTTC
TRBJ2-5,TRBD1,NA,TRBV24-1,CATSDVGDRGLGETQYF,TGTGCCACCAGTGACGTGGGGGACAGGGGATTGGGAGAGACCCAGTACTTC
TRBJ2-1,NA,once,TRBV4-2,CASSQDRPGNNEQFF,TGTGCCAGCAGCCAAGACCGTCCAGGGAACAATGAGCAGTTCTTC
TRBJ2-3,NA,NA,TRBV11-3,CASSSGRGTAQYF,TGTGCCAGCAGCTCAGGACGGGGGACGGCGCAGTATTTT
TRBJ2-7,NA,NA,TRBV5-1,CASSSGQTYEQYF,TGCGCCAGCAGCTCTGGACAGACCTACGAGCAGTACTTC